Below, 16 T cell receptor beta chains from the same sample are listed, as sequenced in a study of cytomegalovirus exposure and HLA in healthy donors. Primers: 60 Vbeta forward and 13 Jbeta reverse. The table came from immunoSEQ multiplex PCR; TCRdb's copy has only in-frame clones and leaves some out. The repertoire holds more than 50,000 clones, with around three quarters as singletons. Sequenced: PBMCs. The receptors derive from a woman aged 45-60 years in good health and CMV-seropositive.

The V call is TRBV20-1, the J call TRBJ2-7; the match to TRBD2 covers 7 bases. Germline V gene sequence: CDR1 DFQATT, CDR2 SNEGSKA (reference sequence). Trimming took 6 bases from V and 7 from J; bases not matched to a gene: 6. This CDR3 contains 11 residues. The CDR3 nucleotides are TGCAGTGCACCCCTCGGGGGGGAGCAGTACTTC. It yields the protein CSAPLGGEQYF.

The gene calls are TRBV2 and TRBJ1-3, with 7 bases identical to TRBD1. CDR3 length: 15 amino acids. In germline, CDR1 is SNHLY, CDR2 FYNNEI. V lost 6 bases, J lost 0 bases, and 5 bases stayed unmatched. The CDR3 coding sequence is TGTGCCAGCAGGGAACAGGGGCACTCTGGAAACACCATATATTTT. Translation: CASREQGHSGNTIYF.

The CDR3 DNA reads TGTGCCAGCAGCCCCCCGGGTGGGTTTAAACTGTTTTTT. Its translation is CASSPPGGFKLFF. This chain connects TRBV7-9 to TRBJ1-4; D is ambiguous. The CDR3 spans 13 residues. CDR1 is SEHNR, CDR2 FQNEAQ, per germline (reference sequence). V lost 5 bases and J lost 11, with 15 bases in between.

This chain joins TRBV2 and TRBJ2-5, with TRBD1 matching 9 bases. V shed 7 bases, J shed 5 bases, and the junction held 8 bases outside the gene matches. CDR1 is SNHLY, CDR2 FYNNEI, per germline. The CDR3 has 14 amino acids. CDR3 DNA sequence: TGTGCCAGCATTCACAGGGGGCTTGACGAGACCCAGTACTTC. Protein: CASIHRGLDETQYF.

The rearrangement uses TRBV5-1 and TRBJ2-7; D is possibly TRBD1 (6 bases). CDR1 is SGHRS, CDR2 YFSETQ, per germline. V lost 4 bases and J lost 2, with 13 bases in between. The CDR3 runs to 14 residues. DNA for the CDR3: TGCGCCAGCAGCCCAACAGGGTATACCTACGAGCAGTACTTC. Residues: CASSPTGYTYEQYF. Full variable domain (rest looked up from reference TRBV5-1 and TRBJ2-7): KAGVTQTPRYLIKTRGQQVTLSCSPISGHRSVSWYQQTPGQGLQFLFEYFSETQRNKGNFPGRFSGRQFSNSRSEMNVSTLELGDSALYLCASSPTGYTYEQYFGPGTRLTVT.

This clone was counted between two and nine times. V is TRBV4-2 and J is TRBJ2-7; D call uncertain. Per germline, CDR1 LGHNA and CDR2 YNFKEQ. Trimming cost V 2 bases and J 7 bases, with 18 bases left between them. The CDR3 is 15 amino acids. The CDR3 region is CASSQTLSVPGEQYF. The CDR3 DNA reads TGTGCCAGCAGCCAAACACTATCCGTGCCCGGGGAGCAGTACTTC.

This chain connects TRBV14 to TRBJ2-7, with 7 bases matching TRBD2. The CDR3 is 15 amino acids. Unmatched junction bases numbered 7, after V lost 5 bases and J lost 0 bases. Germline CDR1 SGHDN, CDR2 FVKESK. For the CDR3, the DNA is TGTGCCAGCAGCGCGGGGGAGGGGAGCTCCTACGAGCAGTACTTC. This encodes CASSAGEGSSYEQYF. The full variable domain, in which reference TRBV14 and TRBJ2-7 provide the parts outside the CDR3, is EAGVTQFPSHSVIEKGQTVTLRCDPISGHDNLYWYRRVMGKEIKFLLHFVKESKQDESGMPNNRFLAERTGGTYSTLKVQPAELEDSGVYFCASSAGEGSSYEQYFGPGTRLTVT.

The rearrangement links TRBV18 to TRBJ1-1; the match to TRBD1 covers 7 bases. The CDR3 spans 16 residues. Germline V gives CDR1 KGHSH, CDR2 LQKENI. The J segment lost 8 bases and the V segment lost 3 bases, leaving 15 bases of the junction unmatched. CDR3 DNA: TGTGCCAGCTCACCTAACCAGGGGGTCTTATTTCGCGAAGCTTTCTTT. This codes for CASSPNQGVLFREAFF.

This clone was counted between two and nine times. For the CDR3, the DNA is TGTGCCAGCAGTGACGCGACTAGCGGGGGGGCAGATACGCAGTATTTT. Translated: CASSDATSGGADTQYF. This chain uses TRBV6-4 with TRBJ2-3, with TRBD2 identical over 14 bases. CDR1 and CDR2 from the germline V gene are MRHNA and SNTAGT. V lost 2 bases, J lost 4 bases, and 2 bases stayed unmatched. This CDR3 comprises 16 residues.

This chain joins TRBV27 and TRBJ1-4; 8 nucleotides match TRBD1. The CDR3 has 15 residues. The J segment lost 8 bases and the V segment lost 6 bases, leaving 11 bases of the junction unmatched. Germline CDR1 and CDR2: MNHEY and SMNVEV (reference sequence). CDR3 sequence: CASSPPGQAGEKLFF. CDR3 nucleotide sequence: TGTGCCAGCAGCCCCCCGGGACAGGCAGGGGAAAAACTGTTTTTT.

DNA of the CDR3: TGTGCCAGCAGCTCCCGGAGCCGGAGGAACACTGAAGCTTTCTTT. Translating gives CASSSRSRRNTEAFF. The chain uses TRBV11-2 and TRBJ1-1; D not certain. Germline loops: CDR1 SGHAT, CDR2 FQNNGV. CDR3 length: 15 residues. Trimming cost V 4 bases and J 1 base, with 13 bases left between them.

This rearrangement joins TRBV9 to TRBJ2-3, with 7 bases identical to TRBD2. The CDR3 consists of 14 residues. Germline assignment: CDR1 SGDLS and CDR2 YYNGEE. Unmatched junction bases numbered 4, after V lost 0 bases and J lost 6 bases. As DNA, the CDR3 is TGTGCCAGCAGCGTAGTTAGCGGGCCCGATACGCAGTATTTT. This sequence encodes CASSVVSGPDTQYF.

The genes are TRBV7-9 and TRBJ2-2; 9 nucleotides line up with TRBD2. V gave up 3 bases and J gave up 5 bases; unmatched junction bases: 7. Per germline, CDR1 SEHNR and CDR2 FQNEAQ (reference sequence). The length of the CDR3 is 16 residues. As DNA, the CDR3 is TGTGCCAGCAGCTTGTTAGCGGGAGTAGTAACCGGGGAGCTGTTTTTT. Protein: CASSLLAGVVTGELFF.

This chain joins TRBV27 and TRBJ2-1, with 7 bases that match TRBD2. CDR1 MNHEY and CDR2 SMNVEV come from the germline V gene (reference sequence). CDR3 length: 15 amino acids. The V segment lost 2 bases and the J segment 2 bases; nucleotides outside the gene matches: 3. CDR3 loop: CASSLRLATYNEQFF. In DNA form, the CDR3 reads TGTGCCAGCAGTTTACGACTAGCCACCTACAATGAGCAGTTCTTC.

This clone appeared a few times. V is TRBV11-2 and J is TRBJ1-1; D possibly corresponds to TRBD1 (6 bases). CDR3 length: 16 residues. The V gene lost 5 bases and the J gene lost 0 bases, with 16 bases spanning the gap. The germline gives CDR1 SGHAT, CDR2 FQNNGV. The CDR3 DNA reads as TGTGCCAGCAGCCAGGACAGTATTCAGATGAACACTGAAGCTTTCTTT. Residues: CASSQDSIQMNTEAFF.

This clone was detected only a few times. The chain uses TRBV12-5 and TRBJ2-5; D not certain. The CDR3 sequence is 14 residues long. Germline V lookup: CDR1 LGHNT, CDR2 FRNRAP. V lost 3 bases to trimming and J lost 1 base, with 9 bases between them. CDR3 bases: TGTGCTAGTGGTTTAATGAGCCCCCAAGAGACCCAGTACTTC. Its protein is CASGLMSPQETQYF. Using reference TRBV12-5 and TRBJ2-5 for the parts outside the CDR3, the full variable domain is DARVTQTPRHKVTEMGQEVTMRCQPILGHNTVFWYRQTMMQGLELLAYFRNRAPLDDSGMPKDRFSAEMPDATLATLKIQPSEPRDSAVYFCASGLMSPQETQYFGPGTRLLVL.